These 6 T cell receptor beta chains were sequenced from one sample in a study of CD8 T cells in Susac syndrome. Reverse transcription of roughly 0.5 to 1 ug RNA used random hexamers. Each CDR3 protein gets one entry after TCRdb re-called the immunoSEQ multiplex PCR reads with MiXCR. Among about 130,000 distinct CDR3 sequences listed, roughly 96% were seen once. The sample taken for sequencing was CD4+ T cells from PBMCs. The source of these receptors is a human donor in good health.

DNA of the CDR3: TGTGCCAGCACGGCTCTGGATGAGCAGTTCTTC. Amino acids: CASTALDEQFF. The rearrangement links TRBV12-3 or TRBV12-4 to TRBJ2-1; no clear D gene. V was shortened by 7 bases and J by 8 bases, with 9 bases between the two germline ends. The length of the CDR3 is 11 residues.

The chain carries TRBV20-1 and TRBJ1-1; D not certain. CDR3 size: 12 residues. Germline lookup yields CDR1 DFQATT and CDR2 SNEGSKA (reference sequence). V was cut by 4 bases and J by 2 bases, with 8 bases left in between. This CDR3 reads CSATGINTEAFF. The CDR3 DNA follows: TGCAGTGCTACCGGTATAAACACTGAAGCTTTCTTT.

This clonotype was found once. The chain joins TRBV18 to TRBJ1-5, with a weak D call TRBD1 (6 bases). The length of the CDR3 is 15 residues. V was cut by 2 bases and J by 7 bases, with 15 bases left in between. CDR1 KGHSH and CDR2 LQKENI come from the germline V gene. This CDR3 reads CASSPSLSGDQPQHF. CDR3 sequence (DNA): TGTGCCAGCTCACCATCTCTCTCAGGGGACCAGCCCCAGCATTTT.

The CDR3 is CASSSQTGSLDTQYF. CDR3 in DNA: TGTGCCAGCAGCTCCCAGACAGGGTCCTTAGATACGCAGTATTTT. The rearrangement links TRBV7-2 to TRBJ2-3; 7 bases match TRBD1. Germline loops: CDR1 SGHTA, CDR2 FQGNSA. The CDR3 totals 15 residues. After removal of 4 bases from V and 5 bases from J, the junction contained 9 bases not matched to a gene. The variable domain in full, with the rest retrieved from reference TRBV7-2 and TRBJ2-3, is GAGVSQSPSNKVTEKGKDVELRCDPISGHTALYWYRQSLGQGLEFLIYFQGNSAPDKSGLPSDRFSAERTGGSVSTLTIQRTQQEDSAVYLCASSSQTGSLDTQYFGPGTRLTVL.

V usage is TRBV19 and J usage is TRBJ1-5; D uncertain. The length of the CDR3 is 12 residues. V was trimmed by 10 bases and J by 0 bases, leaving 7 bases between them. From germline, CDR1 is LNHDA and CDR2 SQIVND (reference sequence). The CDR3 reads CATGLSNQPQHF. CDR3 DNA sequence: TGTGCCACAGGCCTTAGCAATCAGCCCCAGCATTTT. The variable domain in full, with the rest retrieved from reference TRBV19 and TRBJ1-5, is DGGITQSPKYLFRKEGQNVTLSCEQNLNHDAMYWYRQDPGQGLRLIYYSQIVNDFQKGDIAEGYSVSREKKESFPLTVTSAQKNPTAFYLCATGLSNQPQHFGDGTRLSIL.

This rearrangement joins TRBV12-3 or TRBV12-4 to TRBJ2-3; TRBD2 agrees at 9 bases. CDR3 length: 15 amino acids. V lost 5 bases to trimming and J lost 0 bases; unmatched junction nucleotides: 3. CDR3 region: CASSLLAGSTDTQYF. The CDR3, as DNA: TGTGCCAGCAGTCTGCTAGCGGGGAGCACAGATACGCAGTATTTT.